Listed below are T cell receptor beta chains from one sample, sequenced in a study of T cell responses to AZD1222 COVID-19 vaccine. Method: immunoSEQ multiplex PCR; TCRdb's copy keeps in-frame clones and lacks some. There are 150,000 to 180,000 clones in the sample; about 87% occur only once, and less than 3.5% lies in the top ten. Here the sequenced sample was peripheral blood, taken on day 0 of AZD1222 vaccination. These receptors originate from an adult in good health. CDR3s include the opening cysteine and the closing phenylalanine or tryptophan. D genes are given only for firm matches. Clone size is given for some rows only: seen once, a few or many times, or a class if the clone is expanded.

cdr3_aa	cdr3_nt	v_call	j_call	d_call	clone_size
CASSGPRADSNTEAFF	TGTGCCAGCAGTGGTCCGAGGGCTGATAGTAACACTGAAGCTTTCTTT	TRBV6-1	TRBJ1-1	.	.
CASSQAIRGGTQYF	TGTGCCAGCAGCCAAGCAATCCGGGGAGGTACGCAGTATTTT	TRBV3-1/TRBV3-2	TRBJ2-3	.	.
CASSEVGGHTEAFF	TGTGCCAGCAGTGAAGTGGGGGGCCACACTGAAGCTTTCTTT	TRBV2	TRBJ1-1	.	.
CASSLGQMNEKLFF	TGTGCCAGCAGCTTGGGACAGATGAATGAAAAACTGTTTTTT	TRBV5-4	TRBJ1-4	.	.
CASSLASGQTLNTGELFF	TGTGCCAGCAGCTTAGCGAGCGGACAGACGCTGAACACCGGGGAGCTGTTTTTT	TRBV7-2	TRBJ2-2	.	.
CASTAAGGSDTQYF	TGTGCCAGCACTGCGGCGGGGGGTTCAGATACGCAGTATTTT	TRBV7-9	TRBJ2-3	TRBD2	.
CASSESGHTGELFF	TGCGCCAGCAGTGAGTCCGGCCACACCGGGGAGCTGTTTTTT	TRBV10-1	TRBJ2-2	.	.
CASSFRGTNTEAFF	TGTGCCAGCAGCTTTAGGGGTACGAACACTGAAGCTTTCTTT	TRBV5-6	TRBJ1-1	.	.
CASSQGGGQPQHF	TGTGCCAGCAGCCAGGGGGGCGGTCAGCCCCAGCATTTT	TRBV7-6	TRBJ1-5	TRBD1	.
CASNPGSTGELFF	TGTGCCAGTAACCCGGGTTCCACCGGGGAGCTGTTTTTT	TRBV19	TRBJ2-2	.	.
CASSLKGPRAEAFF	TGTGCCAGCAGCTTGAAAGGGCCTAGGGCTGAAGCTTTCTTT	TRBV5-6	TRBJ1-1	.	.
CASSYKQGGTNTEAFF	TGTGCCAGCAGTTACAAACAGGGGGGGACGAACACTGAAGCTTTCTTT	TRBV6-2/TRBV6-3	TRBJ1-1	TRBD1	.
CASSQVRGGRETQYF	TGCGCCAGCAGCCAAGTGCGGGGGGGCAGGGAGACCCAGTACTTC	TRBV4-3	TRBJ2-5	TRBD2	.
CASSLAVTGSGNTIYF	TGCGCCAGCAGCTTGGCTGTGACAGGCTCTGGAAACACCATATATTTT	TRBV5-1	TRBJ1-3	.	.
CASSFLPPPGLGETQYF	TGTGCCAGCAGCTTTCTACCCCCTCCGGGACTAGGGGAGACCCAGTACTTC	TRBV7-2	TRBJ2-5	TRBD2	once
CASRNEQYF	TGTGCCAGTAGAAACGAGCAGTACTTC	TRBV19	TRBJ2-7	.	.
CASERWERTDTQYF	TGTGCCAGCGAACGGTGGGAACGCACAGATACGCAGTATTTT	TRBV5-4	TRBJ2-3	.	.
CASSKGQGAYSNQPQHF	TGTGCCAGTAGTAAGGGACAGGGTGCTTATAGCAATCAGCCCCAGCATTTT	TRBV19	TRBJ1-5	TRBD1	.
CSASTRRDGYTF	TGCAGTGCTAGTACTAGGAGAGATGGCTACACCTTC	TRBV20-1	TRBJ1-2	.	.
CASSPTGSSGTEAFF	TGTGCCAGCAGTCCTACAGGGTCGTCTGGTACTGAAGCTTTCTTT	TRBV3-1/TRBV3-2	TRBJ1-1	.	.
CASSETGSGTDTQYF	TGTGCCAGCAGCGAAACAGGGTCTGGCACAGATACGCAGTATTTT	TRBV3-1/TRBV3-2	TRBJ2-3	.	.
CASIGGSGSEAFF	TGTGCCAGCATCGGGGGGAGCGGGTCTGAAGCTTTCTTT	TRBV6-5	TRBJ1-1	.	.
CASSLRFATTGELFF	TGCGCCAGCAGCTTGCGGTTCGCCACCACCGGGGAGCTGTTTTTT	TRBV5-1	TRBJ2-2	.	.
CATSPDRGNGGYTF	TGTGCCACCAGCCCGGACAGGGGGAACGGTGGCTACACCTTC	TRBV15	TRBJ1-2	TRBD1	.
CASSLDPGSYEQYF	TGTGCCAGCAGCTTAGATCCGGGATCCTACGAGCAGTACTTC	TRBV7-8	TRBJ2-7	.	.
CASSPNSGPVSEAFF	TGCGCCAGCAGCCCGAATTCGGGCCCGGTCTCTGAAGCTTTCTTT	TRBV5-1	TRBJ1-1	.	.
CASSWTRRVRDTQYF	TGTGCCAGCAGCTGGACACGAAGGGTGAGGGATACGCAGTATTTT	TRBV6-2/TRBV6-3	TRBJ2-3	.	.
CASSVWDAGEGNTIYF	TGTGCCAGCAGCGTATGGGACGCCGGAGAAGGAAACACCATATATTTT	TRBV9	TRBJ1-3	.	.
CASSLEGGWTYEQYF	TGTGCCAGCAGCTTAGAGGGGGGCTGGACCTACGAGCAGTACTTC	TRBV7-2	TRBJ2-7	.	.
CASRARQGLNSPLHF	TGTGCCAGCAGAGCCAGACAGGGCCTAAATTCACCCCTCCACTTT	TRBV28	TRBJ1-6	TRBD1	.
CASRRGSTDTQYF	TGTGCCAGCAGGCGCGGATCCACAGATACGCAGTATTTT	TRBV28	TRBJ2-3	.	.
CASSQESTARGYTF	TGCGCCAGCAGCCAAGAATCGACAGCGCGCGGCTACACCTTC	TRBV4-3	TRBJ1-2	.	.
CASSTQGVNSPLHF	TGTGCCAGCAGTACACAGGGGGTGAATTCACCCCTCCACTTT	TRBV6-5	TRBJ1-6	TRBD1	.
CASSEAGWQDNQPQHF	TGTGCCAGCAGTGAAGCTGGGTGGCAGGACAATCAGCCCCAGCATTTT	TRBV6-1	TRBJ1-5	.	.
CRLGEATEAFF	TGCAGGTTAGGTGAGGCCACTGAAGCTTTCTTT	TRBV20-1	TRBJ1-1	.	few
CASSLTGGPTDTQYF	TGTGCCAGCAGCCTTACAGGGGGGCCCACAGATACGCAGTATTTT	TRBV7-2	TRBJ2-3	TRBD1	.
CASSWTQGTDTQYF	TGTGCCAGCAGCTGGACGCAAGGGACAGATACGCAGTATTTT	TRBV7-9	TRBJ2-3	.	few
CASSPGISEQYF	TGTGCCAGCAGTCCTGGGATTTCGGAGCAGTACTTC	TRBV12-3/TRBV12-4	TRBJ2-7	.	.
CASSGGTGSSYEQYF	TGCGCCAGCAGCGGGGGGACAGGGAGCTCCTACGAGCAGTACTTC	TRBV5-1	TRBJ2-7	TRBD1	once
CATRSSGANVLTF	TGTGCCACCCGTAGCTCTGGGGCCAACGTCCTGACTTTC	TRBV6-5	TRBJ2-6	.	.
CASTTSDQETQYF	TGTGCCAGCACCACCTCTGATCAAGAGACCCAGTACTTC	TRBV12-3/TRBV12-4	TRBJ2-5	.	.
CASSVGGRGRQVYEQYF	TGTGCCAGCAGCGTAGGCGGCAGGGGGCGCCAGGTTTACGAGCAGTACTTC	TRBV9	TRBJ2-7	TRBD1	.